Judged by abundance, the clone carrying this TCR beta chain is medium-sized (0.01 to 0.1%). Its specificity is not known. Study-level findings and limits: Tumor Tregs overlapped most with tumor, then blood, naive CD4+ cells. Tumor memory CD4+ T cell TCR gene usage was found to cluster with blood and lymph node memory CD4+ cells and with lymph node naive CD4+ cells. The larger cohort examined one V-J beta rearrangement, not whole repertoires.

This CDR3 region has 13 residues. The V gene's germline CDR1 is ENHRY and CDR2 SYGVKD. Trimming removed 6 bases from V and 2 bases from J, with 11 bases in between. Treg sorting used a CD4+CD25+CD127-/low gate. Semi-nested PCR with Nested Universal Primer A followed constant-region reverse priming of full-length variable regions. From the 5' RACE reads, TCRdb called clonotypes with MiXCR, one entry per CDR3 protein. The sample contains around 9,000 distinct CDR3 sequences, 30% to 40% of which appear only once. This sequence joins TRBV10-3 and TRBJ2-7; tentative D call: TRBD1 (6 bases). The clonotype comes from a female donor with breast cancer. The specimen sequenced was Tregs sorted from blood. CDR3 region: CAIRWDKTYEQYF. The CDR3 coding sequence is TGTGCCATCAGATGGGACAAAACCTACGAGCAGTACTTC.